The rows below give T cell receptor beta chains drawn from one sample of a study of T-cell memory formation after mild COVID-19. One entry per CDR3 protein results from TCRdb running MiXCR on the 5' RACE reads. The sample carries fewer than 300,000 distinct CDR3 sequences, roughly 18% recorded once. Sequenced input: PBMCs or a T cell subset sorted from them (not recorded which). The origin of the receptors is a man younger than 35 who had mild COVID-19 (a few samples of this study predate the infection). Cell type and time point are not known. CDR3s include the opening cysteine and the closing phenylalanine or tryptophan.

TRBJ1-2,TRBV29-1,CSVRQGHGYTF
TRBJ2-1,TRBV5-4,CASSLVASGNEQFF
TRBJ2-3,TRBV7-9,CASSRQGAISDTQYF
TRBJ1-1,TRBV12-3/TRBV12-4,CASRQGITEAFF
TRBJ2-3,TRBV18,CASSPAAVGVWTDTQYF
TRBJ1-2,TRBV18,CASSETEAHYGYTF
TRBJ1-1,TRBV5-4,CASSLRSGAGNTEAFF
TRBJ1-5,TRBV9,CASSVAPTVDQPQHF
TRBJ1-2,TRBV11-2,CASSSVKGAWGYTF
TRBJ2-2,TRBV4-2,CASSQVGGGDNTGELFF
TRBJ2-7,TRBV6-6,CASSYSIGIGYEQYF
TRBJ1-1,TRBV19,CASSPGTGGNTEAFF
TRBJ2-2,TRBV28,CASSSDGLTGELFF
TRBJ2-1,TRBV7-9,CASSTRGWNEQFF
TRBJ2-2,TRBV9,CASSVTWNTGELFF
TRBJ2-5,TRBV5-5,CASSWKTGGMETQYF
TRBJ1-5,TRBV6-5,CASRERSEGNQPQHF
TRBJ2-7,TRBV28,CASSPHREGVSYEQYF
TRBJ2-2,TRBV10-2,CASSDVGRTNTGELFF
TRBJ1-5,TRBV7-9,CASSSTGVHQPQHF
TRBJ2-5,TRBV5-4,CASSRDLRGAQETQYF
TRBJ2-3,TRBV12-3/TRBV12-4,CASSLSNFRGDTQYF
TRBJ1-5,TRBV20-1,CSGARAGNQPKHF
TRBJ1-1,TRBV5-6,CASSTYGVDTEAFF
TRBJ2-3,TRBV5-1,CASSFLFRTGDTDTQYF
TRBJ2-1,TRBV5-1,CASSSGEPGNEQFF
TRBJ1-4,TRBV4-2,CASSPSGDREEVEATNEKLFF
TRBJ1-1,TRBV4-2,CASSQLRGGGSEAFF